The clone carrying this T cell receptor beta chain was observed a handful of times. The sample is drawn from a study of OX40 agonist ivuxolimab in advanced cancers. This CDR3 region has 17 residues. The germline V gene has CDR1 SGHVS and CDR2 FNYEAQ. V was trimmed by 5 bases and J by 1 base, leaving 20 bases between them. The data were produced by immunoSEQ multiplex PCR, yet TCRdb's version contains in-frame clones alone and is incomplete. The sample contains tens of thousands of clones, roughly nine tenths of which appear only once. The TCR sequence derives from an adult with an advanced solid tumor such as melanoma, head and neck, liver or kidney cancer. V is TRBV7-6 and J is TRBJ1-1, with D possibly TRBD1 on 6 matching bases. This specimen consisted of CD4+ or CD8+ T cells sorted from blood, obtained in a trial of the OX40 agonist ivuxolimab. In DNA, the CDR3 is TGTGCCAGCAGCCCCTCCTTTGGGGGGGCTAGGAACACTGAAGCTTTCTTT. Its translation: CASSPSFGGARNTEAFF.